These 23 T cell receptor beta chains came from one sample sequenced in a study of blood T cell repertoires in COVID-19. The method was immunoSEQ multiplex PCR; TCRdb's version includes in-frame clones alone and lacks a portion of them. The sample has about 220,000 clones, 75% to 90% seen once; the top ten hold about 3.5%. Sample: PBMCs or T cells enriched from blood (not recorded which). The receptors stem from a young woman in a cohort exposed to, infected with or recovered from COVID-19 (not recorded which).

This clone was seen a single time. The CDR3 sequence: CASSITGNEKLFF. DNA for the CDR3: TGTGCCAGTAGTATCACAGGGAATGAAAAACTGTTTTTT. The chain is built from TRBV19 and TRBJ1-4; weak D call: TRBD1 (6 bases). Trimming took 3 bases from V and 5 from J, leaving 7 bases between them. The V gene's germline CDR1 is LNHDA and CDR2 SQIVND (reference sequence). The CDR3 totals 13 residues.

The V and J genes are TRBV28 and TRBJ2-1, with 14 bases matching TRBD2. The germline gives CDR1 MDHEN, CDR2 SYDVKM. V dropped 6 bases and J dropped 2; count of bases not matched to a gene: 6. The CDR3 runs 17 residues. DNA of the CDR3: TGTGCCAGCAGCACCGGACTAGCGGGGGGTCCCTACAATGAGCAGTTCTTC. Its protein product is CASSTGLAGGPYNEQFF.

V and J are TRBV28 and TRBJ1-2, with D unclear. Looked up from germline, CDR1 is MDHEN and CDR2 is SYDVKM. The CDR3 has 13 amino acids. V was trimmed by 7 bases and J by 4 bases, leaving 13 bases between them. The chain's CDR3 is CASTMPGGYGYTF. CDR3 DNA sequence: TGTGCCAGCACCATGCCCGGCGGCTATGGCTACACCTTC.

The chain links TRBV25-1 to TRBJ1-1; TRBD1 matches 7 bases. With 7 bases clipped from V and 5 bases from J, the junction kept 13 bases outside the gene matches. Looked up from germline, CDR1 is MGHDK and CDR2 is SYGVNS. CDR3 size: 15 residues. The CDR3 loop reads CASKGQQGSGTEAFF. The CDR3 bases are TGTGCCAGCAAAGGGCAACAGGGGTCGGGGACTGAAGCTTTCTTT.

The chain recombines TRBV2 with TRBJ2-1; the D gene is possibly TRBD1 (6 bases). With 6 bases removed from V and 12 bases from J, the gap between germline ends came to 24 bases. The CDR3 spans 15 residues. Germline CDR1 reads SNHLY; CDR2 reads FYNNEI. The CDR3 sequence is CASSPQGRSVPGQFF. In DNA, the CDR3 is TGTGCCAGCAGCCCACAGGGAAGGTCGGTCCCAGGGCAGTTCTTC.

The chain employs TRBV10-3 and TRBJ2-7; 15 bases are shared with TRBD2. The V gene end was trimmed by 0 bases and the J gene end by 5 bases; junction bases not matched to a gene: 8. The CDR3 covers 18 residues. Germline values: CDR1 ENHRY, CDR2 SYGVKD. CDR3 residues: CAISESPKGTSGRNEQYF. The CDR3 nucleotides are TGTGCCATCAGTGAGTCGCCGAAAGGGACTAGCGGGAGGAACGAGCAGTACTTC.

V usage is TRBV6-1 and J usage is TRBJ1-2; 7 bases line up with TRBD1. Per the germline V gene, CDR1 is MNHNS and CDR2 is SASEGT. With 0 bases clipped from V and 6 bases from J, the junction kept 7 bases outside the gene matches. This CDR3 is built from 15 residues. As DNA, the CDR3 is TGTGCCAGCAGTGAAGCGGGACAGAGGAAAGATGGCTACACCTTC. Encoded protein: CASSEAGQRKDGYTF.

The CDR3 sequence: CASSKLTGDHYNSPLHF. CDR3 coding DNA: TGTGCCAGCAGCAAGCTGACAGGGGACCACTATAATTCACCCCTCCACTTT. V and J are TRBV21-1 and TRBJ1-6; TRBD1 is the table's D call, not checked against the DNA. TRBV21-1 is described as a pseudogene. The CDR3 extends over 17 amino acids.

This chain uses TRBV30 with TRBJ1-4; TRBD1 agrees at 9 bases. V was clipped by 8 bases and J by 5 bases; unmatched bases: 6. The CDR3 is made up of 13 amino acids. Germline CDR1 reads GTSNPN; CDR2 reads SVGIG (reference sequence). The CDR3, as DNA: TGTGCCAGGACGGGACAGGGCAATGAAAAACTGTTTTTT. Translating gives CARTGQGNEKLFF.

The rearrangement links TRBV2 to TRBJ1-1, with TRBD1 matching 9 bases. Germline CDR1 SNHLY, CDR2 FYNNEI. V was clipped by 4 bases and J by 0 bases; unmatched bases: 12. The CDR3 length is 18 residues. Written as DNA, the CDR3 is TGTGCCAGCAGTGGTTGGAGAAAGGGGACAGGGTTGAACACTGAAGCTTTCTTT. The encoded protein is CASSGWRKGTGLNTEAFF. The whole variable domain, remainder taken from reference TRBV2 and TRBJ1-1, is EPEVTQTPSHQVTQMGQEVILRCVPISNHLYFYWYRQILGQKVEFLVSFYNNEISEKSEIFDDQFSVERPDGSNFTLKIRSTKLEDSAMYFCASSGWRKGTGLNTEAFFGQGTRLTVV.

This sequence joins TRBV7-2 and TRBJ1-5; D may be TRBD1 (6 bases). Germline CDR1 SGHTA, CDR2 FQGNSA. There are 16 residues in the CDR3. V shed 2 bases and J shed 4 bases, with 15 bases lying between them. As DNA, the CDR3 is TGTGCCAGCAGCTTATTGGGGCAGGGGAATAATCAGCCCCAGCATTTT. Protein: CASSLLGQGNNQPQHF.

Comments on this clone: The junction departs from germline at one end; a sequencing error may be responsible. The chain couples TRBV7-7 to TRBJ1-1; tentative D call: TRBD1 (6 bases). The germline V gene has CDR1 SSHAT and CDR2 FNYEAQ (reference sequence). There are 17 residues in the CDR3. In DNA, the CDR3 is TGTGCTAGCAGCTTAGGGGGGCGACAGAACAAGAACACTGAAGCTTTCTTT. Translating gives CASSLGGRQNKNTEAFF.

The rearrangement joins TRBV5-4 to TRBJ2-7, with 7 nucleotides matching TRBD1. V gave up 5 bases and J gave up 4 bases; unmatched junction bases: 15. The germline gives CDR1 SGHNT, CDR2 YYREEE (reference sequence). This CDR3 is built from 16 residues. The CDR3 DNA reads TGTGCCAGCAGTCCAGGGGGAAACGGAGGATCATACGAGCAGTACTTC. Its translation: CASSPGGNGGSYEQYF.

As DNA, the CDR3 is TGTGCCAGCAGCTTAGAGGGGGCGATCACTGAAGCTTTCTTT. Translating it yields CASSLEGAITEAFF. The chain joins TRBV5-5 to TRBJ1-1; 7 bases are a match to TRBD1. Germline CDR1 reads SGHKS; CDR2 reads YYEKEE (reference sequence). This CDR3 is built from 14 residues. J was trimmed by 4 bases and V by 2 bases; bases with no gene match: 5. The complete variable domain, with remaining parts taken from reference TRBV5-5 and TRBJ1-1, reads DAGVTQSPTHLIKTRGQQVTLRCSPISGHKSVSWYQQVLGQGPQFIFQYYEKEERGRGNFPDRFSARQFPNYSSELNVNALLLGDSALYLCASSLEGAITEAFFGQGTRLTVV.

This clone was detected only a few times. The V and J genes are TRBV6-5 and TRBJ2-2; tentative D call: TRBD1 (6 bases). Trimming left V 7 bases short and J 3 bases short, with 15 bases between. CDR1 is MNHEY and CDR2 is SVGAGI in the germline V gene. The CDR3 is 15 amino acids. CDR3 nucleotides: TGTGCCAGCACCAAGGGACAAATTGACACCGGGGAGCTGTTTTTT. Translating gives CASTKGQIDTGELFF.

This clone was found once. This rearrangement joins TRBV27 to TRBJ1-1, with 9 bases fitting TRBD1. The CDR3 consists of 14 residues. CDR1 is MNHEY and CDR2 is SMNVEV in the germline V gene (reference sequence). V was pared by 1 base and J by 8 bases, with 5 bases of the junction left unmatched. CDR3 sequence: CASSLYPGQGEAFF. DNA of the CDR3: TGTGCCAGCAGTTTATACCCGGGACAGGGCGAAGCTTTCTTT.

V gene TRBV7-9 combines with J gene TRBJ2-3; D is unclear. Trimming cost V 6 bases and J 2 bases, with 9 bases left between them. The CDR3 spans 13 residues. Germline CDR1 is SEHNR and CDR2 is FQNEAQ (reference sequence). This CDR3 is CASSVALTDTQYF. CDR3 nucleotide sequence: TGTGCCAGCAGTGTCGCGCTCACAGATACGCAGTATTTT.

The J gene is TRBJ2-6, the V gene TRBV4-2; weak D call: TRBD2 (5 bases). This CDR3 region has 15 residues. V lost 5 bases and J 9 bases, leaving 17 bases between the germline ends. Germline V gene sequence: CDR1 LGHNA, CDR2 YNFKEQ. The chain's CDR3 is CASSELQTAGNVLTF. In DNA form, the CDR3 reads TGTGCCAGCAGCGAGCTGCAAACGGCGGGCAACGTCCTGACTTTC.

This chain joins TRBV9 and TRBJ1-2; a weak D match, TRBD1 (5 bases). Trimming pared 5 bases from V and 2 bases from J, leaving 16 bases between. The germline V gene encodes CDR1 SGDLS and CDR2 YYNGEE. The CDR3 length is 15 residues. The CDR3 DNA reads TGTGCCAGCAGTGTTGGAACGACAGAGAACTATGGCTACACCTTC. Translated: CASSVGTTENYGYTF.

CDR3 nucleotides: TGTGCCAGCAGCCTAATCGGGTCCGGGGAGCTGTTTTTT. Protein sequence: CASSLIGSGELFF. The genes are TRBV28 and TRBJ2-2; D is unclear. Trimming took off 6 bases at V and 6 bases at J, with 11 bases between the two ends. Per the germline V gene, CDR1 is MDHEN and CDR2 is SYDVKM. The CDR3 length is 13 residues. The full variable domain, rest sourced from reference TRBV28 and TRBJ2-2, is DVKVTQSSRYLVKRTGEKVFLECVQDMDHENMFWYRQDPGLGLRLIYFSYDVKMKEKGDIPEGYSVSREKKERFSLILESASTNQTSMYLCASSLIGSGELFFGEGSRLTVL.

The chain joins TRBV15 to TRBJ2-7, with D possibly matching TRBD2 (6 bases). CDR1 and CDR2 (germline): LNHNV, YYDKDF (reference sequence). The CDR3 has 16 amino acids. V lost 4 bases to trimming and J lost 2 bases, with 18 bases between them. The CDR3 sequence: CATSISGVSEAYEQYF. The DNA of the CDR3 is TGTGCCACCAGCATTTCGGGGGTTTCCGAAGCCTACGAGCAGTACTTC.

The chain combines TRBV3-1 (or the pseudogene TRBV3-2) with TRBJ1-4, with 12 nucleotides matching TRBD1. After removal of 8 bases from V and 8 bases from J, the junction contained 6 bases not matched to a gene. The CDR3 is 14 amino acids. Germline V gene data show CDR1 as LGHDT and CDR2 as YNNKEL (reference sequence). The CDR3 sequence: CASRLGTGGEKLFF. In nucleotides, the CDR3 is TGTGCCAGCCGCCTCGGGACAGGGGGCGAAAAACTGTTTTTT.

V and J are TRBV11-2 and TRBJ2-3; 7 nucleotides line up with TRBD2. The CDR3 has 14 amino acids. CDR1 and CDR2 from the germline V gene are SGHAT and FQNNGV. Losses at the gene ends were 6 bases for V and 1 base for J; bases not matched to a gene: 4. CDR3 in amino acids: CASSSGGGTDTQYF. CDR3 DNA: TGTGCCAGCAGTTCGGGGGGAGGCACAGATACGCAGTATTTT.